Listed below are T cell receptor beta chains from one sample, sequenced in a study of blood T cell repertoires in COVID-19. Using immunoSEQ multiplex PCR, the repertoire was profiled, and TCRdb retains in-frame clones only, with some absent. The sample includes about 280,000 clones, roughly 89% seen only once; the top ten take roughly 0.92%. Input material: peripheral blood. The source is a woman aged 40 to 55 who had recovered from COVID-19. CDR3s include the opening cysteine and the closing phenylalanine or tryptophan. D genes are given only for firm matches. Clone size is shown for a subset of rows, as once, few, many or a class of expanded clone.

v_call: TRBV6-5; j_call: TRBJ2-7; d_call: TRBD1; clone_size: .; cdr3_aa: CASRPPGQSYEQYF; cdr3_nt: TGTGCCAGCCGGCCCCCGGGACAGTCCTACGAGCAGTACTTC
v_call: TRBV5-4; j_call: TRBJ1-2; d_call: .; clone_size: .; cdr3_aa: CASSSWGGTNYGYTF; cdr3_nt: TGTGCCAGCAGCTCCTGGGGGGGTACTAACTATGGCTACACCTTC
v_call: TRBV11-1; j_call: TRBJ2-7; d_call: TRBD1; clone_size: .; cdr3_aa: CASSPDRGPYEQYF; cdr3_nt: TGTGCCAGCAGCCCGGACAGGGGCCCCTACGAGCAGTACTTC
v_call: TRBV20-1; j_call: TRBJ2-3; d_call: .; clone_size: .; cdr3_aa: CSANAGDTQYF; cdr3_nt: TGCAGTGCAAACGCAGGAGATACGCAGTATTTT
v_call: TRBV7-6; j_call: TRBJ2-7; d_call: TRBD2; clone_size: .; cdr3_aa: CASSLFSSGTSYEQYF; cdr3_nt: TGTGCCAGCAGCTTGTTTTCTAGCGGGACCTCCTACGAACAGTACTTC
v_call: TRBV2; j_call: TRBJ1-3; d_call: .; clone_size: once; cdr3_aa: CASPRGSGNTIYF; cdr3_nt: TGTGCCAGCCCCAGGGGCTCTGGAAACACCATATATTTT
v_call: TRBV2; j_call: TRBJ2-2; d_call: TRBD2; clone_size: once; cdr3_aa: CASSARAGDTGELFF; cdr3_nt: TGTGCCAGCAGTGCTCGAGCGGGAGACACCGGGGAGCTGTTTTTT
v_call: TRBV6-1; j_call: TRBJ2-1; d_call: .; clone_size: .; cdr3_aa: CASSEARPTFSSYNEQFF; cdr3_nt: TGTGCCAGCAGTGAAGCGCGGCCTACCTTCAGCTCCTACAATGAGCAGTTCTTC
v_call: TRBV5-1; j_call: TRBJ1-4; d_call: TRBD1; clone_size: .; cdr3_aa: CASSPGQGGEKLFF; cdr3_nt: TGCGCCAGCAGCCCCGGACAGGGAGGTGAAAAACTGTTTTTT
v_call: TRBV19; j_call: TRBJ2-7; d_call: .; clone_size: .; cdr3_aa: CASSATGTSVAEQYF; cdr3_nt: TGTGCCAGTAGTGCAACAGGGACGTCGGTCGCCGAGCAGTACTTC
v_call: TRBV11-3; j_call: TRBJ2-3; d_call: .; clone_size: .; cdr3_aa: CASSSAGLGGYDTQYF; cdr3_nt: TGTGCCAGCAGCTCCGCAGGGCTGGGGGGATATGATACGCAGTATTTT
v_call: TRBV20-1; j_call: TRBJ2-3; d_call: TRBD2; clone_size: .; cdr3_aa: CSASRGTSRRDTQYF; cdr3_nt: TGCAGTGCAAGTAGGGGGACTAGCAGGAGGGATACGCAGTATTTT
v_call: TRBV3-1/TRBV3-2; j_call: TRBJ2-1; d_call: TRBD2; clone_size: .; cdr3_aa: CASSQVASGSSYNEQFF; cdr3_nt: TGTGCCAGCAGCCAAGTCGCTAGCGGGAGCTCCTACAATGAGCAGTTCTTC
v_call: TRBV6-1; j_call: TRBJ2-1; d_call: TRBD2; clone_size: .; cdr3_aa: CASSERPSGSGDEQFF; cdr3_nt: TGTGCCAGCAGTGAGCGTCCTAGCGGGAGTGGTGATGAGCAGTTCTTC
v_call: TRBV13; j_call: TRBJ2-5; d_call: TRBD1; clone_size: .; cdr3_aa: CASSLQGAVTGGTQYF; cdr3_nt: TGTGCCAGCAGCTTACAGGGGGCGGTTACCGGTGGGACCCAGTACTTC
v_call: TRBV7-9; j_call: TRBJ2-3; d_call: TRBD2; clone_size: .; cdr3_aa: CASSPSGRALGTQYF; cdr3_nt: TGTGCCAGCAGCCCCTCCGGGAGGGCTCTTGGTACGCAGTATTTT
v_call: TRBV2; j_call: TRBJ1-1; d_call: TRBD1; clone_size: .; cdr3_aa: CASRGDSMNTEAFF; cdr3_nt: TGTGCCAGCAGGGGGGACAGTATGAACACTGAAGCTTTCTTT
v_call: TRBV10-3; j_call: TRBJ2-2; d_call: .; clone_size: .; cdr3_aa: CAISVGPQNTGELFF; cdr3_nt: TGTGCCATCAGTGTCGGTCCCCAGAACACCGGGGAGCTGTTTTTT
v_call: TRBV3-1/TRBV3-2; j_call: TRBJ1-2; d_call: TRBD1; clone_size: .; cdr3_aa: CASSQVGQTNYGYTF; cdr3_nt: TGTGCCAGCAGCCAAGTGGGACAGACTAACTATGGCTACACCTTC
v_call: TRBV6-5; j_call: TRBJ2-1; d_call: TRBD1; clone_size: .; cdr3_aa: CASSSTPGQSYNEQFF; cdr3_nt: TGTGCCAGCAGTTCCACGCCGGGACAGTCTTACAATGAGCAGTTCTTC
v_call: TRBV6-1; j_call: TRBJ2-5; d_call: .; clone_size: .; cdr3_aa: CASSEPSSVYQETQYF; cdr3_nt: TGTGCCAGCAGTGAACCAAGTAGCGTGTACCAAGAGACCCAGTACTTC
v_call: TRBV11-3; j_call: TRBJ2-5; d_call: TRBD2; clone_size: .; cdr3_aa: CASSFWEGLETQYF; cdr3_nt: TGTGCCAGCAGCTTTTGGGAGGGGTTGGAGACCCAGTACTTC
v_call: TRBV10-2; j_call: TRBJ2-1; d_call: TRBD2; clone_size: .; cdr3_aa: CASSLLAGGPDNEQFF; cdr3_nt: TGCGCCAGCTCACTCCTAGCGGGAGGGCCCGACAATGAGCAGTTCTTC
v_call: TRBV27; j_call: TRBJ2-3; d_call: TRBD2; clone_size: .; cdr3_aa: CASRGGSLSTDTQYF; cdr3_nt: TGTGCCAGCAGAGGCGGGAGTTTAAGCACAGATACGCAGTATTTT
v_call: TRBV10-3; j_call: TRBJ2-1; d_call: TRBD2; clone_size: .; cdr3_aa: CAISRAPPSGRAEDEQFF; cdr3_nt: TGTGCCATCAGTCGGGCCCCCCCTAGCGGGAGGGCCGAAGATGAGCAGTTCTTC
v_call: TRBV11-3; j_call: TRBJ2-3; d_call: TRBD1; clone_size: .; cdr3_aa: CASSLGGTGHTDTQYF; cdr3_nt: TGTGCCAGCAGCTTAGGCGGGACAGGGCACACAGATACGCAGTATTTT
v_call: TRBV9; j_call: TRBJ2-7; d_call: TRBD2; clone_size: .; cdr3_aa: CASSVLAGDAYEQYF; cdr3_nt: TGTGCCAGCAGCGTCCTGGCGGGGGATGCCTACGAGCAGTACTTC
v_call: TRBV30; j_call: TRBJ2-7; d_call: .; clone_size: many; cdr3_aa: CAWSGRSAYEQYF; cdr3_nt: TGTGCCTGGAGTGGGCGGAGCGCCTACGAGCAGTACTTC
v_call: TRBV4-1; j_call: TRBJ2-7; d_call: .; clone_size: .; cdr3_aa: CASSQAPGVIEDRGFSYEQYF; cdr3_nt: TGCGCCAGCAGCCAAGCTCCGGGGGTTATCGAAGACAGAGGGTTTTCCTACGAGCAGTACTTC
v_call: TRBV14; j_call: TRBJ1-2; d_call: .; clone_size: .; cdr3_aa: CASSQAAGILDGYTF; cdr3_nt: TGTGCCAGCAGCCAAGCCGCAGGGATATTGGATGGCTACACCTTC
v_call: TRBV7-9; j_call: TRBJ2-7; d_call: .; clone_size: few; cdr3_aa: CASSPQAEQYF; cdr3_nt: TGTGCCAGCAGCCCCCAAGCCGAGCAGTACTTC
v_call: TRBV6-5; j_call: TRBJ2-6; d_call: .; clone_size: .; cdr3_aa: CASRDGSLRANVLTF; cdr3_nt: TGTGCCAGCAGAGACGGGTCCCTCAGGGCCAACGTCCTGACTTTC
v_call: TRBV7-8; j_call: TRBJ2-3; d_call: TRBD2; clone_size: .; cdr3_aa: CASSLGLAGVTDTQYF; cdr3_nt: TGTGCCAGCAGCTTAGGACTAGCGGGAGTGACAGATACGCAGTATTTT
v_call: TRBV10-3; j_call: TRBJ2-3; d_call: .; clone_size: .; cdr3_aa: CAISESNQGTSTDTQYF; cdr3_nt: TGTGCCATCAGTGAGTCGAACCAGGGTACTAGCACAGATACGCAGTATTTT
v_call: TRBV21-1; j_call: TRBJ2-2; d_call: .; clone_size: .; cdr3_aa: CASSKAREIFGNTGELFF; cdr3_nt: TGTGCCAGCAGCAAAGCGCGGGAGATCTTCGGGAACACCGGGGAGCTGTTTTTT
v_call: TRBV5-6; j_call: TRBJ1-4; d_call: .; clone_size: .; cdr3_aa: CASSFSGDEKLFF; cdr3_nt: TGTGCCAGCAGCTTTTCGGGAGATGAAAAACTGTTTTTT
v_call: TRBV28; j_call: TRBJ2-2; d_call: .; clone_size: .; cdr3_aa: CASSPPDRGTGELFF; cdr3_nt: TGTGCCAGCAGTCCACCGGACCGAGGGACCGGGGAGCTGTTTTTT
v_call: TRBV4-1; j_call: TRBJ2-7; d_call: TRBD1; clone_size: .; cdr3_aa: CASSRTGEFGYEQYF; cdr3_nt: TGCGCCAGCAGCCGAACAGGGGAGTTTGGCTACGAGCAGTACTTC
v_call: TRBV7-9; j_call: TRBJ2-2; d_call: TRBD2; clone_size: .; cdr3_aa: CANSPGLEDTGELFF; cdr3_nt: TGTGCCAACTCTCCGGGACTAGAAGACACCGGGGAGCTGTTTTTT
v_call: TRBV6-6; j_call: TRBJ1-5; d_call: TRBD1; clone_size: .; cdr3_aa: CASSQDEGAYQPQHF; cdr3_nt: TGTGCCAGCAGCCAAGATGAGGGGGCCTATCAGCCCCAGCATTTT
v_call: TRBV30; j_call: TRBJ2-3; d_call: .; clone_size: .; cdr3_aa: CAWSLAGTSTDTQYF; cdr3_nt: TGTGCCTGGAGTCTGGCGGGGACTAGCACAGATACGCAGTATTTT
v_call: TRBV7-9; j_call: TRBJ2-7; d_call: .; clone_size: .; cdr3_aa: CASSELASVEQYF; cdr3_nt: TGTGCCAGCAGCGAACTAGCATCGGTCGAGCAGTACTTC
v_call: TRBV2; j_call: TRBJ1-5; d_call: .; clone_size: few; cdr3_aa: CASSLDIGNQPQHF; cdr3_nt: TGTGCCAGCAGCTTGGACATTGGGAATCAGCCCCAGCATTTT
v_call: TRBV5-4; j_call: TRBJ2-5; d_call: TRBD1; clone_size: .; cdr3_aa: CASSLEGGPRGMGETQYF; cdr3_nt: TGTGCCAGCAGCTTGGAAGGGGGACCCAGGGGGATGGGAGAGACCCAGTACTTC
v_call: TRBV19; j_call: TRBJ2-5; d_call: TRBD2; clone_size: .; cdr3_aa: CASSIGTSLGVETQYF; cdr3_nt: TGTGCCAGTAGTATCGGGACTAGCCTGGGGGTGGAGACCCAGTACTTC
v_call: TRBV10-3; j_call: TRBJ1-2; d_call: TRBD1; clone_size: .; cdr3_aa: CAINRDRDNYGYTF; cdr3_nt: TGTGCCATCAATCGGGACAGGGATAACTATGGCTACACCTTC
v_call: TRBV30; j_call: TRBJ2-3; d_call: .; clone_size: .; cdr3_aa: CAWSANADTQYF; cdr3_nt: TGTGCCTGGAGTGCTAATGCAGATACGCAGTATTTT
v_call: TRBV11-3; j_call: TRBJ2-7; d_call: TRBD2; clone_size: .; cdr3_aa: CASSWVAGAQEQYF; cdr3_nt: TGTGCCAGCAGCTGGGTAGCGGGAGCTCAAGAGCAGTACTTC
v_call: TRBV27; j_call: TRBJ1-6; d_call: .; clone_size: .; cdr3_aa: CASSDRSGNSPLHF; cdr3_nt: TGTGCCAGCAGCGACAGGTCGGGTAATTCACCCCTCCACTTT
v_call: TRBV2; j_call: TRBJ1-4; d_call: TRBD1; clone_size: .; cdr3_aa: CASSALQGVWEKLFF; cdr3_nt: TGTGCCAGCAGCGCTTTACAGGGGGTTTGGGAAAAACTGTTTTTT
v_call: TRBV2; j_call: TRBJ1-1; d_call: .; clone_size: .; cdr3_aa: CASSDFGGVDTEAFF; cdr3_nt: TGTGCCAGCAGTGATTTTGGGGGCGTTGACACTGAAGCTTTCTTT